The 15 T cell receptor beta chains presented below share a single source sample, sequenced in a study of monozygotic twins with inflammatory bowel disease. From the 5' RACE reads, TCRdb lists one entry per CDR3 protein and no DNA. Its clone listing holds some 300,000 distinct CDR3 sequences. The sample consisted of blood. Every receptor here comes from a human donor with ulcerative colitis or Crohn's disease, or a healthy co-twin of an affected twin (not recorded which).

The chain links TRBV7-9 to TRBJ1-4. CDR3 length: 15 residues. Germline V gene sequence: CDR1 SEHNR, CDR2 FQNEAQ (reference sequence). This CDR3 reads CASSLAGQLHEKLFF.

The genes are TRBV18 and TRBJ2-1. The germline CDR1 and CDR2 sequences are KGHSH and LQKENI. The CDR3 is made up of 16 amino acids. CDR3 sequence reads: CASSPPVKSSYNEQFF.

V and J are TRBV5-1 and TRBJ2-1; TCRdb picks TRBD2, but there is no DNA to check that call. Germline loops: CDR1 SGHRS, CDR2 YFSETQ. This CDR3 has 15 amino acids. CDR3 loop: CASSIRLAGENEQFF.

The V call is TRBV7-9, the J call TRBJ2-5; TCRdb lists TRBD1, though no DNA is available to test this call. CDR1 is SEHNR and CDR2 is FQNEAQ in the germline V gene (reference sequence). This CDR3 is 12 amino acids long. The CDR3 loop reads CASRPGVGTQYF.

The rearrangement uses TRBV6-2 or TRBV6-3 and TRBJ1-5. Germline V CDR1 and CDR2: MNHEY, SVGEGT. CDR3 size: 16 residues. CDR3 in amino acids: CASSKGTVGSNQPQHF.

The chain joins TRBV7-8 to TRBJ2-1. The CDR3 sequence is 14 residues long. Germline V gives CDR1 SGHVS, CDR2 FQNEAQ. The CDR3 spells CASSFGQHYNEQFF.

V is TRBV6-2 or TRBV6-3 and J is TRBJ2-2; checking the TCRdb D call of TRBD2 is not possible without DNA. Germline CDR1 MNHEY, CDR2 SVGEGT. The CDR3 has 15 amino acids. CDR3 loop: CASRYVRGGAGELFF.

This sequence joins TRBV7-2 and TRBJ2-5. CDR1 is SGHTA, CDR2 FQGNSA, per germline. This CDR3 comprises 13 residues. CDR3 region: CASSLIVWETQYF.

CDR3 amino acids: CASSLTGVNEQFF. This chain joins TRBV12-3 or TRBV12-4 and TRBJ2-1; with no DNA, the TCRdb D assignment of TRBD1 cannot be verified. The CDR3 is made up of 13 amino acids.

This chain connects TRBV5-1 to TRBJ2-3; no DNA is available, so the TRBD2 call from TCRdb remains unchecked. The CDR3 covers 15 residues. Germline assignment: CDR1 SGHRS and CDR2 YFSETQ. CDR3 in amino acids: CASSLRASSTDTQYF.

The CDR3 reads CASSPNRPQTQYF. The chain carries TRBV6-2 or TRBV6-3 and TRBJ2-5; TCRdb's D gene call, TRBD1, goes unchecked for lack of DNA. Germline V gene lookup returns CDR1 MNHEY and CDR2 SVGEGT. This CDR3 contains 13 residues.

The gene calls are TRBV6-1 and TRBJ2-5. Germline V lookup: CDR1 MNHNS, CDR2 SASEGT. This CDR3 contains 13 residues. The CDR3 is CASRKAGLRTQYF.

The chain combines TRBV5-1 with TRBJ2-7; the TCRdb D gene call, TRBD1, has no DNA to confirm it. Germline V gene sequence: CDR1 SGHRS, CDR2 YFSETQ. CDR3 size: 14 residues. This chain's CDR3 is CASSKGTGAYEQYF.

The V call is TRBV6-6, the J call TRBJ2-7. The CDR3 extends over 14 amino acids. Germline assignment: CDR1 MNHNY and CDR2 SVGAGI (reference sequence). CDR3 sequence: CASSYQGDSYEQYF.

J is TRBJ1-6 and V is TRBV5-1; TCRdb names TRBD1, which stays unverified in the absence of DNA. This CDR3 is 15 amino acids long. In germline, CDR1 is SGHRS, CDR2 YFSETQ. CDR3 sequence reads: CASSGTGPNNSPLHF.